This T cell receptor beta chain was sequenced in a study of CD8 T cells in Susac syndrome. An amount of RNA that ranged from roughly 0.5 to 1 ug was reverse transcribed with random hexamers. In TCRdb, the immunoSEQ multiplex PCR reads were re-called with MiXCR into one record per CDR3 protein. The data show fewer than 80,000 distinct CDR3 sequences, with approximately 96% seen just once and 0.56% held by the top ten. V shed 0 bases and J shed 3 bases, with 12 bases lying between them. This CDR3 region has 15 residues. CDR1 and CDR2 (germline): SEHNR, FQNEAQ (reference sequence). The sequence was collected from a human donor with multiple sclerosis. The chain is built from TRBV7-9 and TRBJ2-7; D is perhaps TRBD1 (6 bases). Sequenced sample: CD8+ T cells from PBMCs. The DNA for the CDR3 is TGTGCCAGCAGCTTAGCCGGCCAGGGGAACTACGAGCAGTACTTC. Translated: CASSLAGQGNYEQYF.